These T cell receptor beta chains were read from a single sample in a study of CD8+ T cells in alopecia areata. This table comes from immunoSEQ multiplex PCR, and its TCRdb copy is limited to in-frame clones, with some not included. The repertoire holds fewer than 250,000 clones, 60% seen once, with around 0.7% in the top ten. Sequenced material: CD4+ T cells sorted from blood, taken at week 4, from a patient treated with tofacitinib. The source of these receptors is a human donor with alopecia areata. CDR3s leave out the opening cysteine and the closing phenylalanine or tryptophan. A D gene is named only where the DNA matches it firmly.

>TRBV4-2|TRBJ1-1|.
ASSLAPGHFEAF
>TRBV30|TRBJ1-5|TRBD1
AWSVRQGAGSNQPQH
>TRBV29-1|TRBJ2-3|.
SVASGGTDTQY
>TRBV19|TRBJ2-2|.
ASTEGSNTGELF
>TRBV25-1|TRBJ2-1|TRBD2
ASSEYGAGGVAEQF
>TRBV4-1|TRBJ1-2|.
ASSQDLVQGNYGYT
>TRBV5-6|TRBJ1-2|.
ASSLGQNYGYT
>TRBV19|TRBJ1-5|.
ASSISLYNQPQH
>TRBV5-4|TRBJ2-5|.
ASSFGTGETQY
>TRBV30|TRBJ1-1|.
AGGLTNTEAF
>TRBV25-1|TRBJ2-5|.
ASSETTQTQY
>TRBV7-6|TRBJ2-1|TRBD2
ASSFGRASSYNEQF
>TRBV7-8|TRBJ1-4|.
ASSARGTNEKLF
>TRBV5-4|TRBJ2-3|TRBD2
ASSLASGSTDTQY
>TRBV7-2|TRBJ1-2|.
ASSSGGVNF
>TRBV9|TRBJ1-1|.
ASSPSSQGPGDTEAF
>TRBV4-2|TRBJ1-5|TRBD1
ASSPTDRVSNQPQH
>TRBV30|TRBJ2-5|.
AWSVLGFQETQY
>TRBV29-1|TRBJ1-5|.
SVVRGISQPQH
>TRBV2|TRBJ1-2|.
ASSVDSANYGYT
>TRBV5-1|TRBJ1-2|TRBD1
ASSIGNRDRGSGYT
>TRBV4-2|TRBJ2-2|.
ASSQVVPIGELF